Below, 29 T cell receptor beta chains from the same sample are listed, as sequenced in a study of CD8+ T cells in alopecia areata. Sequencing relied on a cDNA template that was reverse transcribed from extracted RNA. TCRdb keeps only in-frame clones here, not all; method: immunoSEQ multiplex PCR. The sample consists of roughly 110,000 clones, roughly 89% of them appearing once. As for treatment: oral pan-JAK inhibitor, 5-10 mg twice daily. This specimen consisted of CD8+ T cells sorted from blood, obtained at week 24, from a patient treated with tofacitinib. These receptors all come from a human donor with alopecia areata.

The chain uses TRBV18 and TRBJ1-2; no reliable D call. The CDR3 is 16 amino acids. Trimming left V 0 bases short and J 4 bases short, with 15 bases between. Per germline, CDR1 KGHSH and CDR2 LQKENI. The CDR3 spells CASSPPLAGLSYGYTF. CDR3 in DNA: TGTGCCAGCTCACCACCCCTGGCAGGCCTATCCTATGGCTACACCTTC.

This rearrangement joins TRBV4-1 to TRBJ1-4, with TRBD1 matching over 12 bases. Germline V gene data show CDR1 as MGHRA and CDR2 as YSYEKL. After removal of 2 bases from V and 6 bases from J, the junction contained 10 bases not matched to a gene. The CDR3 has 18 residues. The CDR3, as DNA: TGCGCCAGCAGCCAAAGGTTGGGACAGGGGGCCTCGGATGAAAAACTGTTTTTT. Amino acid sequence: CASSQRLGQGASDEKLFF.

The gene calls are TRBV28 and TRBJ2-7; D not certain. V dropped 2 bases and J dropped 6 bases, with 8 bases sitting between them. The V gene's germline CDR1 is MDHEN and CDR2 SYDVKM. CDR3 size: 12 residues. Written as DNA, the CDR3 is TGTGCCAGCAGTTTAGCTGTGGGCGAGCAGTACTTC. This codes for CASSLAVGEQYF.

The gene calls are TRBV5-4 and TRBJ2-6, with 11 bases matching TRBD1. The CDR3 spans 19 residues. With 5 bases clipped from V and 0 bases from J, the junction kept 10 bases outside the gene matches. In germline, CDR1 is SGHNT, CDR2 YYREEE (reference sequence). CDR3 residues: CASRSGQGAQPSGANVLTF. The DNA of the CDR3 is TGTGCCAGCAGATCCGGACAGGGGGCTCAACCCTCTGGGGCCAACGTCCTGACTTTC.

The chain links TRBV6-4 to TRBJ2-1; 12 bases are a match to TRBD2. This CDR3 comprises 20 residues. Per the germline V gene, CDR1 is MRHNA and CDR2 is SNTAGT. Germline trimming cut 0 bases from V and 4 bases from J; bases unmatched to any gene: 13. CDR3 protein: CASSDSRGKLAGGPYNEQFF. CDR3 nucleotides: TGTGCCAGCAGTGACTCGAGGGGGAAACTAGCGGGGGGACCGTACAATGAGCAGTTCTTC.

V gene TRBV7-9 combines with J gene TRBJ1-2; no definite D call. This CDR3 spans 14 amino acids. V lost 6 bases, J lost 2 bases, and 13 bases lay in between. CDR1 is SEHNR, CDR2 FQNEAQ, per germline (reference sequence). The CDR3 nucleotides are TGTGCCAGCAGTCTCTACCCGCCCAACTATGGCTACACCTTC. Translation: CASSLYPPNYGYTF. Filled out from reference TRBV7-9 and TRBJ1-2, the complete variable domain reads DTGVSQNPRHKITKRGQNVTFRCDPISEHNRLYWYRQTLGQGPEFLTYFQNEAQLEKSRLLSDRFSAERPKGSFSTLEIQRTEQGDSAMYLCASSLYPPNYGYTFGSGTRLTVV.

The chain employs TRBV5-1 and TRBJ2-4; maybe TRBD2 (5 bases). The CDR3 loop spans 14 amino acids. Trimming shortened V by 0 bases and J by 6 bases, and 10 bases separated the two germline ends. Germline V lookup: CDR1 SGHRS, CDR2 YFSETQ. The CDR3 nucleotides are TGCGCCAGCAGCTTGGGAGAGGGCTTAAACATTCAGTACTTC. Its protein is CASSLGEGLNIQYF.

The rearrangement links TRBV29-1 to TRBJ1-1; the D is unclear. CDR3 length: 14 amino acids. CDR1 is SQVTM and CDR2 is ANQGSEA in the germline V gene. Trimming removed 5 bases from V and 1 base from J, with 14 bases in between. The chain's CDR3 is CSVPGRTPNTEAFF. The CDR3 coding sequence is TGCAGCGTTCCCGGGAGAACACCGAACACTGAAGCTTTCTTT.

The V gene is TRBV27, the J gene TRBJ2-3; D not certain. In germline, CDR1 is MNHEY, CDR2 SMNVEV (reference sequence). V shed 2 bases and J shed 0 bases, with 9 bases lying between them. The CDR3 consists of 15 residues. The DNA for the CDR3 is TGTGCCAGCAGTTTAGAATTAGCCAGCACAGATACGCAGTATTTT. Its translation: CASSLELASTDTQYF.

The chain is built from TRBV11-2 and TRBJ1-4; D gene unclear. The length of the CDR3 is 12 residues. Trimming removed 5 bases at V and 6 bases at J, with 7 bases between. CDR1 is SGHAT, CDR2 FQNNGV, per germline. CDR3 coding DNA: TGTGCCAGCAGCCGTTCCCATGAAAAACTGTTTTTT. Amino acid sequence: CASSRSHEKLFF.

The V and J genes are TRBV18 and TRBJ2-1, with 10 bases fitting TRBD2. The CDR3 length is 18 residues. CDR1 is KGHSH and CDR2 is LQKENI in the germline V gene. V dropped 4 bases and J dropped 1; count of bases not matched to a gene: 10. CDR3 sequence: CASSLDSSGGLSYNEQFF. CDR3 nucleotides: TGTGCCAGCTCACTCGATTCTAGCGGGGGCCTTTCCTACAATGAGCAGTTCTTC.

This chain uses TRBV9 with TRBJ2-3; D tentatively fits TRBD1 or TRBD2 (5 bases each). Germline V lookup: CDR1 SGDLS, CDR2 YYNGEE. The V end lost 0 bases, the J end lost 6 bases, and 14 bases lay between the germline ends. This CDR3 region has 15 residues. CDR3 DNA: TGTGCCAGCAGCGTAGTATGGGGCAGAGGGGATACGCAGTATTTT. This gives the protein CASSVVWGRGDTQYF.

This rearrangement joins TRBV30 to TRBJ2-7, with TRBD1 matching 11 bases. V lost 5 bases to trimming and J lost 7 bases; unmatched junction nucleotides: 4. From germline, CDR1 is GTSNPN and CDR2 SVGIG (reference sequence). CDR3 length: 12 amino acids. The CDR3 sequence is CAWGQGAREQYF. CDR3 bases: TGTGCCTGGGGACAGGGGGCACGGGAGCAGTACTTC. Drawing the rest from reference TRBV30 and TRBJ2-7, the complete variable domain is SQTIHQWPATLVQPVGSPLSLECTVEGTSNPNLYWYRQAAGRGLQLLFYSVGIGQISSEVPQNLSASRPQDRQFILSSKKLLLSDSGFYLCAWGQGAREQYFGPGTRLTVT.

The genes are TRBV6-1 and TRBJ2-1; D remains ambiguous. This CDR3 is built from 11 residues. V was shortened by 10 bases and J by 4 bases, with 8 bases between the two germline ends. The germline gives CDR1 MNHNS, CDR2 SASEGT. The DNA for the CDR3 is TGTGCCACAATCAGGTACAATGAGCAGTTCTTC. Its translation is CATIRYNEQFF.

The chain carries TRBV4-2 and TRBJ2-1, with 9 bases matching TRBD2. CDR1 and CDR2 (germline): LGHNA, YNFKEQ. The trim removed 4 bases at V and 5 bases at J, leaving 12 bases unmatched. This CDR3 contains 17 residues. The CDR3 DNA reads TGTGCCAGCAGCCCCCTAAAGGCCAGCGGGGGGAACAATGAGCAGTTCTTC. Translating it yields CASSPLKASGGNNEQFF.

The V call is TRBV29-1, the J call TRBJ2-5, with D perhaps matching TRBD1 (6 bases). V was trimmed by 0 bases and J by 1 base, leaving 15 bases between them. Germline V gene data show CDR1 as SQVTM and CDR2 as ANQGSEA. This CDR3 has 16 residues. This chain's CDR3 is CSVEEKGQGPQETQYF. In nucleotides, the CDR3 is TGCAGCGTTGAAGAAAAAGGCCAGGGGCCCCAAGAGACCCAGTACTTC.

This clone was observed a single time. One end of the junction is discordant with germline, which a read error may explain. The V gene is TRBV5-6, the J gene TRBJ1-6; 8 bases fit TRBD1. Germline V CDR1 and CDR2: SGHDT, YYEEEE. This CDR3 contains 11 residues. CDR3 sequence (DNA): TGTGCCAGCAGCATATCGGGACAGGTGACTTTT. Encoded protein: CASSISGQVTF.

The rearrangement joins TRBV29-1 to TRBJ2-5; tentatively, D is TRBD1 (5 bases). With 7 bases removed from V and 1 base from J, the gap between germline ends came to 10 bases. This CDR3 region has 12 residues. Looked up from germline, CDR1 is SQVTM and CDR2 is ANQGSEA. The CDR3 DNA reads TGCAGCGCGGAAGGGGCCCAAGAGACCCAGTACTTC. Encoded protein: CSAEGAQETQYF.

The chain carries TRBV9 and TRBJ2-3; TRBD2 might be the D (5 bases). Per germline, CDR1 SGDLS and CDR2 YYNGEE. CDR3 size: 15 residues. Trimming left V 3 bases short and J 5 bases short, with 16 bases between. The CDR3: CASSATPGVRDTQYF. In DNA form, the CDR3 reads TGTGCCAGCAGCGCAACCCCCGGGGTACGAGATACGCAGTATTTT.

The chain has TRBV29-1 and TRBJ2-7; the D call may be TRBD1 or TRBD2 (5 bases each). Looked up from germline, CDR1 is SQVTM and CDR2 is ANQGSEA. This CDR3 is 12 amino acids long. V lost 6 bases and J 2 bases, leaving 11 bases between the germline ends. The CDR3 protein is CSVRDGAYEQYF. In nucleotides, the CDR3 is TGCAGCGTCCGGGACGGTGCCTACGAGCAGTACTTC.

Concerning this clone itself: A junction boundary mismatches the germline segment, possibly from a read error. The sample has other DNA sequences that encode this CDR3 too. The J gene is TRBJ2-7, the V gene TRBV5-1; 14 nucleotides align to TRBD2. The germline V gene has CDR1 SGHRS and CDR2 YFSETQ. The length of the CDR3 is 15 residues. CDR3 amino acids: CASSQGLAGVYEQYF. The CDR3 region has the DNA TGCGCCAGCAGCCAGGGACTAGCGGGGGTCTACGAACAGTACTTC.

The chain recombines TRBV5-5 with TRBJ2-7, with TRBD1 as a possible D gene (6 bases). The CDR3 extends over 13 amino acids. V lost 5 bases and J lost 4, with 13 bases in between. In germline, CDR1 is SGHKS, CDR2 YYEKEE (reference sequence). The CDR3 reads CASRTDSNYEQYF. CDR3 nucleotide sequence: TGTGCCAGCAGAACGGACAGTAATTACGAGCAGTACTTC.

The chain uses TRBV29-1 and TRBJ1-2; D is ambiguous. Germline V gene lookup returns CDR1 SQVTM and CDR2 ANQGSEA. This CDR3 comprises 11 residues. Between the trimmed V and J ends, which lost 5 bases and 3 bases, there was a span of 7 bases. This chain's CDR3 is CSVPVDYGYTF. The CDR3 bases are TGCAGCGTTCCGGTAGACTATGGCTACACCTTC.

The CDR3 region has the DNA TGTGCCAGCAGCCAAGATTTTCGCGGGGGGGGAATAGATACGCAGTATTTT. It translates to CASSQDFRGGGIDTQYF. The rearrangement links TRBV4-2 to TRBJ2-3; 9 bases are a match to TRBD2. The CDR3 spans 17 residues. CDR1 and CDR2 (germline): LGHNA, YNFKEQ. V lost 0 bases and J lost 5; bases outside the gene matches: 9.

CDR3 loop: CSVEEVGRQETQYF. The CDR3 DNA is TGCAGCGTTGAAGAAGTTGGCAGACAAGAGACCCAGTACTTC. The chain combines TRBV29-1 with TRBJ2-5; D uncertain. With 0 bases removed from V and 2 bases from J, the gap between germline ends came to 10 bases. Germline V gives CDR1 SQVTM, CDR2 ANQGSEA. This CDR3 contains 14 residues.

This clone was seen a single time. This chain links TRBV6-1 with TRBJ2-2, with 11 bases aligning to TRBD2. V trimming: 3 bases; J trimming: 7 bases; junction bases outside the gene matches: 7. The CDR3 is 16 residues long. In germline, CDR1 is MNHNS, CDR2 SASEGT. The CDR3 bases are TGTGCCAGCAGTGACCTAGCGGGGGGCTGGAACGGGGAGCTGTTTTTT. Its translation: CASSDLAGGWNGELFF.

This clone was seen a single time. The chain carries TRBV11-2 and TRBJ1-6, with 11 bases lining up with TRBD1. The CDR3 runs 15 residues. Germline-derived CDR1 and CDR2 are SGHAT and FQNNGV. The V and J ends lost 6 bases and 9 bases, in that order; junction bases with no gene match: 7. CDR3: CASRTGTGGFSPLHF. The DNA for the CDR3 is TGTGCCAGCAGAACCGGGACAGGGGGGTTTTCACCCCTCCACTTT.

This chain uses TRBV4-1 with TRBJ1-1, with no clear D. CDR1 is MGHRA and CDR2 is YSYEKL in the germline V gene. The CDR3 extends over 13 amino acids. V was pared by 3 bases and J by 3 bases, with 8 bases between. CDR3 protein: CASSQWADTEAFF. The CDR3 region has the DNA TGCGCCAGCAGCCAGTGGGCCGACACTGAAGCTTTCTTT.

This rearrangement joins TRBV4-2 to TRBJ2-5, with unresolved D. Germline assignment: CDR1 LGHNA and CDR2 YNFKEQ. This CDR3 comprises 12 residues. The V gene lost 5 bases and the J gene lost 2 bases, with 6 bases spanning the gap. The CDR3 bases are TGTGCCAGCAGCGGTGGACAAGAGACCCAGTACTTC. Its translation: CASSGGQETQYF.